This T cell receptor beta chain was identified in a study of blood T cell repertoires in COVID-19. Study-level background: Nucleic acid was either cDNA or gDNA, and it came from T cells, B-cell-depleted T cells, or PBMCs.

Authors' methods: Reference gene primer amplification in the assay estimated nucleated cell counts. Here immunoSEQ multiplex PCR was the method, and the copy in TCRdb shows in-frame clones only, minus some. For V, J and clone size, that table is used; D and trimming come from the DNA. The sample carries 110,000 to 150,000 clones, roughly 89% recorded once. This CDR3 has 16 amino acids. The ends lost 0 bases at V and 1 base at J; junction bases unmatched: 2. Per germline, CDR1 LGHNA and CDR2 YNFKEQ. The sample taken for sequencing was peripheral blood. The TCR originated in a man aged 60 to 69 with active or convalescent COVID-19. The chain links TRBV4-2 to TRBJ2-2; TRBD2 agrees at 7 bases. As DNA, the CDR3 is TGTGCCAGCAGCCAAGATCGCGGGAGGAACACCGGGGAGCTGTTTTTT. This gives the protein CASSQDRGRNTGELFF.